Listed below are T cell receptor beta chains from one sample, sequenced in a study of T cells in Graves' hyperthyroidism and ophthalmopathy. TCRdb reanalysed the multiplex PCR reads using MiXCR and keeps one entry per CDR3 protein. Of about 420,000 distinct CDR3 sequences in the sample, 15% to 17% were seen once. The sequenced sample was blood. The receptors come from a woman aged 18-29 years with Graves' hyperthyroidism. The CDR3 runs from the conserved cysteine through the conserved F or W. A D gene is named only where the DNA matches it firmly. A clone size is listed for some rows: how often the clone was seen (once, few, many), or a class if it is expanded.

TRBJ1-1 . many TRBV20-1 CSARDSLRFSPFF TGCAGTGCTAGAGATTCATTAAGGTTCTCCCCTTTCTTT
TRBJ1-5 . . TRBV10-3 CAISDRDSNQPQHF TGTGCCATCAGTGACAGGGATAGCAATCAGCCCCAGCATTTT
TRBJ2-7 . many TRBV20-1 CSARGDAGAGYEQYF TGCAGTGCTAGAGGGGATGCGGGGGCGGGGTACGAGCAGTACTTC
TRBJ2-5 . . TRBV12-3/TRBV12-4 CASSFTAVGGQETQYF TGTGCCAGCAGTTTTACAGCCGTGGGGGGCCAGGAGACCCAGTACTTC
TRBJ2-5 . once TRBV28 CASSATVSWETQYF TGTGCCAGCAGTGCGACAGTGTCATGGGAGACCCAGTACTTC
TRBJ2-1 TRBD2 . TRBV20-1 CSARDLMSGAANEQFF TGCAGTGCTAGAGATCTTATGAGCGGGGCCGCCAATGAGCAGTTCTTC
TRBJ1-1 . few TRBV5-6 CASSLAGGGLTEAFF TGTGCCAGCAGCTTGGCGGGAGGAGGGCTCACTGAAGCTTTCTTT
TRBJ1-4 . many TRBV18 CASSPSTGPNTEKLFF TGTGCCAGCTCACCAAGCACGGGACCCAACACCGAAAAACTGTTTTTT
TRBJ1-3 . once TRBV12-3/TRBV12-4 CASSRVLNVGNTIYF TGTGCCAGCAGTCGGGTCTTGAACGTGGGAAACACCATATATTTT
TRBJ2-2 . many TRBV3-1 CASSHRQLLLRTGDTGELFF TGTGCCAGCAGCCACCGACAGCTCCTGCTGCGTACGGGAGACACCGGGGAGCTGTTTTTT
TRBJ2-2 . many TRBV6-1 CATIADGTMNTGELFF TGTGCCACCATCGCGGACGGGACGATGAACACCGGGGAGCTGTTTTTT
TRBJ2-1 . . TRBV24-1 CATSSGRGFYNEQFF TGTGCCACCAGCTCGGGTCGGGGGTTCTACAATGAGCAGTTCTTC
TRBJ2-4 TRBD2 many TRBV11-2 CASSFTSGGAVAKNIQYF TGTGCCAGCAGCTTCACCAGCGGGGGGGCAGTAGCCAAAAACATTCAGTACTTC
TRBJ2-2 . . TRBV18 CASPLGGGTGELFF TGTGCCAGCCCCCTTGGCGGTGGCACCGGGGAGCTGTTTTTT
TRBJ1-1 . . TRBV6-5 CASSYSSASATEAFF TGTGCCAGCAGTTACTCATCTGCGTCGGCCACTGAAGCTTTCTTT
TRBJ1-4 . few TRBV3-1 CASSQDAVKLFF TGTGCCAGCAGCCAAGATGCCGTAAAACTGTTTTTT
TRBJ2-5 TRBD2 many TRBV28 CASSLSSGRKETQYF TGTGCCAGCAGTTTGTCTAGCGGGAGGAAAGAGACCCAGTACTTC
TRBJ2-1 TRBD2 . TRBV7-9 CASSLGGRYNEQFF TGTGCCAGCAGCTTAGGCGGGAGGTACAATGAGCAGTTCTTC
TRBJ1-5 . many TRBV7-9 CASSSGTSQHF TGTGCCAGCAGCTCGGGGACCTCCCAGCATTTT